Shown below are 30 T cell receptor beta chains from a single sample sequenced in a study of T-cell reconstitution after alpha-beta-depleted transplantation in children. The authors prepared the TCRbeta library with unique molecular identifiers. MiXCR, run by TCRdb on the PCR reads, gives a single entry per CDR3 protein. The table includes 300,000 to 400,000 distinct CDR3 sequences, roughly 17% detected once. This material consisted of PBMCs, mostly from graft donor cells, taken 360 days after TCRalphabeta/CD19-depleted stem cell transplant. The receptors were sampled from a male patient between 2 and 10 years old who had a stem cell transplant for acute lymphoblastic leukemia, so the T cells may come from the graft donor.

This clonotype was detected a few times. The chain joins TRBV28 to TRBJ2-1; D is tentatively TRBD1 or TRBD2 (5 bases each). The V end was cut by 2 bases, the J end by 0 bases, with 8 bases between. Germline V gene sequence: CDR1 MDHEN, CDR2 SYDVKM. This CDR3 has 15 residues. CDR3 nucleotides: TGTGCCAGCAGTTTACTGGGGGACTCCTACAATGAGCAGTTCTTC. Its translation is CASSLLGDSYNEQFF. Full variable domain (rest looked up from reference TRBV28 and TRBJ2-1): DVKVTQSSRYLVKRTGEKVFLECVQDMDHENMFWYRQDPGLGLRLIYFSYDVKMKEKGDIPEGYSVSREKKERFSLILESASTNQTSMYLCASSLLGDSYNEQFFGPGTRLTVL.

The chain has TRBV12-3 or TRBV12-4 and TRBJ2-3; weak D call: TRBD2 (5 bases). With 3 bases removed from V and 2 bases from J, the gap between germline ends came to 15 bases. CDR3 length: 16 residues. Here the CDR3 reads CASSFTRRLFTDTQYF. The CDR3, as DNA: TGTGCCAGCAGTTTTACCCGGAGGTTGTTCACAGATACGCAGTATTTT.

The sample holds a few counts of this clonotype. The V and J genes are TRBV4-2 and TRBJ2-3; a possible D gene is TRBD2 (5 bases). This CDR3 has 14 amino acids. With 4 bases removed from V and 15 bases from J, the gap between germline ends came to 23 bases. Germline assignment: CDR1 LGHNA and CDR2 YNFKEQ. The DNA for the CDR3 is TGTGCCAGCAGCCGCGACACGGGGATTACTTACGTTTATTTT. Its protein product is CASSRDTGITYVYF.

This rearrangement joins TRBV19 to TRBJ2-3; 8 positions agree with TRBD1. The CDR3 loop spans 14 amino acids. The V gene's germline CDR1 is LNHDA and CDR2 SQIVND (reference sequence). J gave up 4 bases and V 6 bases, and 6 bases lay outside the gene matches. CDR3 loop: CASSQDRVADTQYF. CDR3 bases: TGTGCCAGTAGCCAGGACAGGGTGGCAGATACGCAGTATTTT.

This clonotype was seen a handful of times. The chain carries TRBV6-1 and TRBJ2-5; D may match TRBD1 or TRBD2 (5 bases each). V dropped 5 bases and J dropped 1 base, with 11 bases sitting between them. Germline lookup yields CDR1 MNHNS and CDR2 SASEGT. The CDR3 is made up of 14 amino acids. CDR3 DNA sequence: TGTGCCAGCAGTAAGTCAGGGACCCAAGAGACCCAGTACTTC. Translation gives CASSKSGTQETQYF.

The chain carries TRBV4-1 and TRBJ2-2, with 7 bases identical to TRBD2. Germline CDR1 reads MGHRA; CDR2 reads YSYEKL. Trimming removed 6 bases from V and 1 base from J; junction bases left unmatched: 8. The CDR3 runs to 16 residues. Here the CDR3 reads CASRREAGKNTGELFF. CDR3 bases: TGCGCCAGCAGGCGAGAAGCGGGGAAGAACACCGGGGAGCTGTTTTTT.

At least ten counts were recorded for this clonotype. The chain couples TRBV5-1 to TRBJ2-5; D is unresolved. This CDR3 comprises 15 residues. Deletions cut 4 bases from V and 4 bases from J, with 17 bases between. Germline V gene sequence: CDR1 SGHRS, CDR2 YFSETQ. CDR3 residues: CASSVSQRWGETQYF. CDR3 DNA: TGCGCCAGCAGCGTCTCACAGCGCTGGGGAGAGACCCAGTACTTC.

This clonotype was seen a few times. The chain joins TRBV11-2 to TRBJ2-5, with 9 nucleotides matching TRBD2. Germline assignment: CDR1 SGHAT and CDR2 FQNNGV. The length of the CDR3 is 18 residues. The J segment lost 1 base and the V segment lost 0 bases, leaving 9 bases of the junction unmatched. The CDR3 DNA follows: TGTGCCAGCAGCTTAGATCACCCCGCTAGCGGGGCCCAAGAGACCCAGTACTTC. Translating gives CASSLDHPASGAQETQYF. Looking up the rest from reference TRBV11-2 and TRBJ2-5 gives the full variable domain: EAGVAQSPRYKIIEKRQSVAFWCNPISGHATLYWYQQILGQGPKLLIQFQNNGVVDDSQLPKDRFSAERLKGVDSTLKIQPAKLEDSAVYLCASSLDHPASGAQETQYFGPGTRLLVL.

The chain carries TRBV9 and TRBJ2-7; perhaps TRBD1 as D (5 bases). Trimming stripped 1 base from V and 6 bases from J, with 11 bases between. CDR3 size: 13 residues. The germline CDR1 and CDR2 sequences are SGDLS and YYNGEE. The CDR3, as DNA: TGTGCCAGCAGCGTAATTGGGGCTGGCGAGCAGTACTTC. It specifies CASSVIGAGEQYF.

The chain has TRBV4-3 and TRBJ2-7, with a possible D match to TRBD2 (5 bases). There are 14 residues in the CDR3. Trimming took off 3 bases at V and 4 bases at J, with 13 bases between the two ends. CDR1 is LGHNA and CDR2 is YSLEER in the germline V gene. CDR3 loop: CASSHPGSCYEQYF. CDR3 sequence (DNA): TGCGCCAGCAGCCATCCGGGGAGCTGTTACGAGCAGTACTTC.

There are a few counts of this clonotype. CDR3 in amino acids: CRLPGPNYQPQHF. The CDR3 DNA is TGCAGGCTGCCGGGACCTAACTATCAGCCCCAGCATTTT. The chain has TRBV20-1 and TRBJ1-5, with a possible D match to TRBD1 (5 bases). The CDR3 spans 13 residues. Germline CDR1 reads DFQATT; CDR2 reads SNEGSKA (reference sequence).

The chain uses TRBV10-3 and TRBJ1-5; D remains unclear. CDR3 length: 15 amino acids. V was cut by 2 bases and J by 0 bases, with 8 bases left in between. Germline values: CDR1 ENHRY, CDR2 SYGVKD. CDR3 amino acids: CAISEGTHSNQPQHF. The CDR3 nucleotides read TGTGCCATCAGTGAGGGTACCCATAGCAATCAGCCCCAGCATTTT.

A few counts support this clonotype. The CDR3 is CASSPLTNVGNTIYF. CDR3 DNA sequence: TGTGCCAGCAGCCCGTTAACGAACGTAGGAAACACCATATATTTT. The V and J genes are TRBV7-2 and TRBJ1-3; D gene unclear. V lost 5 bases and J 4 bases, leaving 15 bases between the germline ends. CDR1 and CDR2 from the germline V gene are SGHTA and FQGNSA. The CDR3 length is 15 residues.

This clonotype turned up a few times. The CDR3 here is CASRQNRVVETQYF. Here the CDR3 DNA reads TGTGCCAGCAGACAAAACAGGGTGGTGGAGACCCAGTACTTC. The rearrangement links TRBV28 to TRBJ2-5; D perhaps matches TRBD1 (6 bases). This CDR3 comprises 14 residues. Germline values: CDR1 MDHEN, CDR2 SYDVKM. V was cut by 6 bases and J by 5 bases, with 16 bases left in between.

V and J are TRBV4-3 and TRBJ2-7, with TRBD2 identical over 8 bases. CDR1 LGHNA and CDR2 YSLEER come from the germline V gene. V lost 3 bases, J lost 4 bases, and 11 bases stayed unmatched. The CDR3 loop spans 16 amino acids. In DNA form, the CDR3 reads TGCGCCAGCAGCCACCAAGCGGGAGTAGCAGTATACGAGCAGTACTTC. Translating it yields CASSHQAGVAVYEQYF.

This clonotype showed up just a few times. The V and J genes are TRBV10-2 and TRBJ1-6, with D uncertain. This CDR3 is 13 amino acids long. V was clipped by 3 bases and J by 10 bases, with 10 bases between them. Germline CDR1 and CDR2: WSHSY and SAAADI. The CDR3 loop reads CASSERNRSPLHF. For the CDR3, the DNA is TGCGCCAGCAGTGAAAGGAATCGATCACCCCTCCACTTT.

This chain connects TRBV12-5 to TRBJ2-1, with D maybe TRBD2 (6 bases). The germline CDR1 and CDR2 sequences are LGHNT and FRNRAP. V was clipped by 1 base and J by 12 bases, with 22 bases between them. This CDR3 has 16 amino acids. DNA of the CDR3: TGTGCTAGTGGTTTGGGTTCAGGGCGGGCTTTGGAGGGGCAGTTCTTC. It translates to CASGLGSGRALEGQFF.

This clonotype turned up a few times. This chain uses TRBV27 with TRBJ2-7, with a tentative D call TRBD2 (6 bases). V lost 0 bases and J lost 2, with 17 bases in between. The CDR3 is made up of 17 amino acids. In germline, CDR1 is MNHEY, CDR2 SMNVEV (reference sequence). CDR3: CASSLSWGDSGAYEQYF. The CDR3 DNA reads TGTGCCAGCAGTTTATCTTGGGGGGACTCGGGTGCCTACGAGCAGTACTTC.

In this sample, this clonotype turned up many times. CDR3 region: CASSTPDPINYEQYF. In DNA form, the CDR3 reads TGTGCCAGCAGTACACCGGACCCCATCAACTACGAGCAGTACTTC. This sequence joins TRBV28 and TRBJ2-7; no reliable D call. CDR3 size: 15 residues. V shed 5 bases and J shed 3 bases, with 17 bases lying between them. CDR1 is MDHEN, CDR2 SYDVKM, per germline.

The rearrangement uses TRBV4-1 and TRBJ2-1, with unresolved D. CDR1 is MGHRA, CDR2 YSYEKL, per germline. This CDR3 has 12 amino acids. Trimming stripped 4 bases from V and 10 bases from J, with 11 bases between. This CDR3 is CASSLNTQEQFF. CDR3 in DNA: TGCGCCAGCAGCCTAAATACTCAGGAGCAGTTCTTC.

This chain uses TRBV6-2 or TRBV6-3 with TRBJ2-3, with 12 bases matching TRBD2. V dropped 4 bases and J dropped 7; count of bases not matched to a gene: 9. This CDR3 comprises 16 residues. The V gene's germline CDR1 is MNHEY and CDR2 SVGEGT. The CDR3 protein is CASSSRTSGKLNTQYF. CDR3 nucleotide sequence: TGTGCCAGCAGTTCCCGGACTAGCGGGAAACTCAATACGCAGTATTTT.

This clonotype was seen only a few times. V is TRBV9 and J is TRBJ2-1, with D perhaps matching TRBD2 (6 bases). This CDR3 region has 16 residues. The V and J ends lost 2 bases and 2 bases respectively, with 14 bases between them. The germline CDR1 and CDR2 sequences are SGDLS and YYNGEE. For the CDR3, the DNA is TGTGCCAGCAGCGTTGTAGCGGCACCACCCTACAATGAGCAGTTCTTC. Its protein is CASSVVAAPPYNEQFF. The whole variable domain, remainder taken from reference TRBV9 and TRBJ2-1, is DSGVTQTPKHLITATGQRVTLRCSPRSGDLSVYWYQQSLDQGLQFLIQYYNGEERAKGNILERFSAQQFPDLHSELNLSSLELGDSALYFCASSVVAAPPYNEQFFGPGTRLTVL.

This chain links TRBV9 with TRBJ2-6, with D maybe TRBD2 (6 bases). The CDR3 spans 14 residues. Germline CDR1 reads SGDLS; CDR2 reads YYNGEE. V dropped 3 bases and J dropped 9 bases, with 13 bases sitting between them. Here the CDR3 reads CASSDTGRNNVLTF. CDR3 DNA: TGTGCCAGCAGCGATACCGGGAGAAACAACGTCCTGACTTTC.

This clonotype was observed a few times. The genes are TRBV4-3 and TRBJ2-7; TRBD1 aligns across 8 bases. The CDR3 loop spans 19 amino acids. Germline V gene lookup returns CDR1 LGHNA and CDR2 YSLEER. V trimming: 1 base; J trimming: 3 bases; junction bases outside the gene matches: 17. The DNA of the CDR3 is TGCGCCAGCAGCCAAGTATGGGGCAGGGGGCGCTTCCTATGCTACGAGCAGTACTTC. This codes for CASSQVWGRGRFLCYEQYF.

The sample holds a few counts of this clonotype. The V gene is TRBV10-1, the J gene TRBJ2-2; tentatively, D is TRBD2 (5 bases). CDR1 is WNHNN and CDR2 is SYGVQD in the germline V gene (reference sequence). CDR3 length: 14 residues. V lost 4 bases, J lost 3 bases, and 9 bases lay in between. The CDR3 DNA is TGCGCCAGCAGTGGGGGAGCATACACCGGGGAGCTGTTTTTT. It yields the protein CASSGGAYTGELFF.

This clonotype was observed a few times. The chain uses TRBV9 and TRBJ1-2; the D gene is possibly TRBD1 (5 bases). Trimming cost V 0 bases and J 2 bases, with 14 bases left between them. The CDR3 length is 16 residues. Looked up from germline, CDR1 is SGDLS and CDR2 is YYNGEE. CDR3 in amino acids: CASSVASGRENYGYTF. DNA for the CDR3: TGTGCCAGCAGCGTAGCTTCAGGGAGGGAGAACTATGGCTACACCTTC.

This clonotype came up many times. The chain has TRBV5-6 and TRBJ1-5; unclear D gene. Germline CDR1 SGHDT, CDR2 YYEEEE. This CDR3 is 15 amino acids long. Trimming took 3 bases from V and 0 from J, leaving 10 bases between them. For the CDR3, the DNA is TGTGCCAGCAGCTCAATGGGAGGTAGCAATCAGCCCCAGCATTTT. It yields the protein CASSSMGGSNQPQHF.

The rearrangement uses TRBV3-1 and TRBJ2-2; D tentatively reads TRBD1 or TRBD2 (5 bases each). Germline CDR1 and CDR2: LGHDT and YNNKEL (reference sequence). This CDR3 region has 16 residues. V dropped 1 base and J dropped 4 bases, with 13 bases sitting between them. This CDR3 reads CASSQGPQGVTGELFF. DNA for the CDR3: TGTGCCAGCAGCCAAGGCCCGCAGGGAGTCACCGGGGAGCTGTTTTTT.

V usage is TRBV9 and J usage is TRBJ2-1; no clear D. Germline values: CDR1 SGDLS, CDR2 YYNGEE. V dropped 2 bases and J dropped 8 bases, with 14 bases sitting between them. This CDR3 has 14 residues. The CDR3 sequence is CASSVFAVGDEQFF. CDR3 nucleotide sequence: TGTGCCAGCAGCGTCTTCGCTGTTGGCGATGAGCAGTTCTTC.

This clonotype has a handful of counts. The V and J genes are TRBV7-9 and TRBJ2-7; TRBD1 aligns across 7 bases. CDR3 length equals 16 residues. The V gene end was trimmed by 4 bases and the J gene end by 2 bases; junction bases not matched to a gene: 11. CDR1 and CDR2 from the germline V gene are SEHNR and FQNEAQ (reference sequence). The CDR3 loop reads CASSSISGTAPYEQYF. CDR3 DNA: TGTGCCAGCAGCTCCATTTCCGGGACAGCCCCCTACGAGCAGTACTTC.